The rows below give T cell receptor beta chains drawn from one sample of a study of CD8 T cells in Susac syndrome. TCRdb processed the immunoSEQ multiplex PCR reads anew with MiXCR; each CDR3 protein has one entry. Altogether about 190,000 distinct CDR3 sequences are present, more than 90% being singletons, with the ten largest covering 0.098%. The sample comprised CD4+ T cells from PBMCs. These receptors all come from a human donor with Susac syndrome. Each CDR3 is given with its conserved first and last residue. D genes are given only for firm matches. Expanded clones are given a class, and other clones once, few, many or no size at all.

TRBD2	TRBV2	.	15	TRBJ2-3	TGTGCCAGCAATCCAGCGGGGGGGCAAGGAGATACGCAGTATTTT	CASNPAGGQGDTQYF
TRBD1	TRBV7-3	.	13	TRBJ2-1	TGTGCCAGCAGCACTCTGACAGGGAGTGAGCAGTTCTTC	CASSTLTGSEQFF
.	TRBV6-6	.	14	TRBJ2-7	TGTGCCAGCAGTTACGGGAGAAGAGCCTACGAGCAGTACTTC	CASSYGRRAYEQYF
TRBD1	TRBV30	.	13	TRBJ2-5	TGTGCCTGGGGGACAGTCGTCCAAGAGACCCAGTACTTC	CAWGTVVQETQYF
.	TRBV30	.	13	TRBJ2-2	TGTGCCTGGAGTGTAGGAGTACCCGGGGAGCTGTTTTTT	CAWSVGVPGELFF
.	TRBV30	.	13	TRBJ2-7	TGTGCCTGGAGTGTAAGGGGAGTCAACGAGCAGTACTTC	CAWSVRGVNEQYF
TRBD1	TRBV25-1	.	19	TRBJ2-2	TGTGCCAGCAGTCACGGCTGGACAGGGCGGCTCGGGGACACCGGGGAGCTGTTTTTT	CASSHGWTGRLGDTGELFF
.	TRBV9	.	14	TRBJ2-7	TGTGCCAGCAGCGTGGGGCAGTCCTCCTACGAGCAGTACTTC	CASSVGQSSYEQYF
TRBD1	TRBV3-1	.	14	TRBJ2-7	TGTGCCAGCAGCCGGGACAGGGGAAGCGACGAGCAGTACTTC	CASSRDRGSDEQYF
.	TRBV6-2/TRBV6-3	once	13	TRBJ2-2	TGTGCCAGCAGTCCCCCACGCACCGGGGAGCTGTTTTTT	CASSPPRTGELFF